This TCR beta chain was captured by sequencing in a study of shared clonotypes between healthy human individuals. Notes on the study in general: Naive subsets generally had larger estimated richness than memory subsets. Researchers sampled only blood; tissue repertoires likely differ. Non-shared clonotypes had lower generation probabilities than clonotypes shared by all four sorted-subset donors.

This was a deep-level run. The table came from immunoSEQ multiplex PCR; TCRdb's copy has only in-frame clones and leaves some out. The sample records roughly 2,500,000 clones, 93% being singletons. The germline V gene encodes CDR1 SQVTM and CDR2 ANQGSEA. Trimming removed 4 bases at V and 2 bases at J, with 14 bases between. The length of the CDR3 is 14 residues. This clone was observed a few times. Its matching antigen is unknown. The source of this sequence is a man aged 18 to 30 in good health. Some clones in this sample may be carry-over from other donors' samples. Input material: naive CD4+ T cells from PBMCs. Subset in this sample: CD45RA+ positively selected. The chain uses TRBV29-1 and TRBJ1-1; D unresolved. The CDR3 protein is CSVVRTSVNTEAFF. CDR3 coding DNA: TGCAGCGTTGTACGCACGAGTGTAAACACTGAAGCTTTCTTT. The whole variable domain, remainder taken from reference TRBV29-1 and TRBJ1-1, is SAVISQKPSRDICQRGTSLTIQCQVDSQVTMMFWYRQQPGQSLTLIATANQGSEATYESGFVIDKFPISRPNLTFSTLTVSNMSPEDSSIYLCSVVRTSVNTEAFFGQGTRLTVV.